A selection of T cell receptor beta chains follows, all from one sample in a study of regulatory T cells in long-lasting Graves disease. Each CDR3 protein is one row after TCRdb ran MiXCR on the multiplex PCR reads. The sample has roughly 500,000 distinct CDR3 sequences, 20% to 25% seen once; the top ten hold roughly 6.9%. This specimen consisted of peripheral blood mononuclear cells (PBMCs), obtained when the disease was refractory, from a patient treated with antithyroid drugs. The receptors shown here come from a female donor with Graves disease. Both conserved end residues are part of each CDR3. Each record gives: J gene, D gene, clone size, V gene, CDR3 DNA, CDR3 protein. A D gene is named only where the DNA matches it firmly. The listing skips clone size in some rows; elsewhere it reads once, few, many or a size class.

TRBJ1-6 | - | - | TRBV7-3 | TGTGCCAGCAGCTTCGAAGGGGGTAATTCACCCCTCCACTTT | CASSFEGGNSPLHF
TRBJ2-2 | - | - | TRBV6-2/TRBV6-3 | TGTGCCAGCAGTGAATCAAACCTGAAAAGCCGGGGCACCGGGGAGCTGTTTTTT | CASSESNLKSRGTGELFF
TRBJ2-7 | TRBD2 | - | TRBV3-1 | TGTGCCAGCAGCCAAGATACTGGGAGGGTTCCCTACGAGCAGTACTTC | CASSQDTGRVPYEQYF
TRBJ2-5 | TRBD1 | - | TRBV24-1 | TGTGCCACCAGGGGAGAAAGGGACAGCCAAGAGACCCAGTACTTC | CATRGERDSQETQYF
TRBJ2-7 | - | many | TRBV12-3/TRBV12-4 | TGTGCCAGCAGTTTAAGGGGGGGCGAGAACGAGCAGTACTTC | CASSLRGGENEQYF
TRBJ1-1 | TRBD1 | - | TRBV5-1 | TGCGCCAGCAGCTCCGACAGGGACATGGACACTGAAGCTTTCTTT | CASSSDRDMDTEAFF
TRBJ2-3 | - | - | TRBV7-9 | TGTGCCAGCAGCTCCAGGGTGGGGGATACGCAGTATTTT | CASSSRVGDTQYF
TRBJ1-1 | - | - | TRBV30 | TGTGCCTGGAGTTTGACGTGGGCAGCCGAAGCTTTCTTT | CAWSLTWAAEAFF
TRBJ1-1 | TRBD1 | - | TRBV5-1 | TGCGCCAGCGGCTTACGGGGACAGGGATACACTGAAGCTTTCTTT | CASGLRGQGYTEAFF
TRBJ1-5 | - | few | TRBV6-2/TRBV6-3 | TGTGCCAGCAGTTACTCAACGGCGAGCAATCAGCCCCAGCATTTT | CASSYSTASNQPQHF
TRBJ2-5 | TRBD1 | many | TRBV28 | TGTGCCAGCAGAGGACAGGTGGAAGGAGAGACCCAGTACTTC | CASRGQVEGETQYF
TRBJ2-1 | TRBD1 | - | TRBV12-3/TRBV12-4 | TGTGCCAGCAGTTTTGGGACAGGGTTCAATGAGCAGTTCTTC | CASSFGTGFNEQFF
TRBJ2-2 | - | few | TRBV20-1 | TGCAGTGCTAGGGATCCGACAGGGAACACCGGGGAGCTGTTTTTT | CSARDPTGNTGELFF
TRBJ1-1 | - | few | TRBV29-1 | TGCAGCGGCCACGGGCAGATCCTCACTGAAGCTTTCTTT | CSGHGQILTEAFF
TRBJ2-3 | - | few | TRBV6-5 | TGTGCCAGCAGTTACTCGCCAGGGAACACAGATACGCAGTATTTT | CASSYSPGNTDTQYF
TRBJ2-5 | - | - | TRBV7-9 | TGTGCCAGCAGCCCGCCCGACGGACCATTCCCTGAGACCCAGTACTTC | CASSPPDGPFPETQYF
TRBJ2-2 | - | few | TRBV28 | TGTGCCAGCAGTTTATGGCGGGTTTCAGGCGGGGAGCTGTTTTTT | CASSLWRVSGGELFF
TRBJ2-2 | TRBD1 | - | TRBV13 | TGTGCCAGCAGCCTCTGGGACAGGGGATTCACCGGGGAGCTGTTTTTT | CASSLWDRGFTGELFF
TRBJ1-2 | - | few | TRBV29-1 | TGCAGCGTTGGGCAACTCATGAACTATGGCTACACCTTC | CSVGQLMNYGYTF
TRBJ2-7 | - | - | TRBV4-1 | TGCGCCAGCGGCCAAATTCGGGAATCCTACGAGCAGTACTTC | CASGQIRESYEQYF
TRBJ1-5 | - | many | TRBV20-1 | TGCAGTGCTCTAGGGGAGGGGCTCCGAAATCAGCCCCAGCATTTT | CSALGEGLRNQPQHF
TRBJ1-6 | TRBD1 | many | TRBV3-1 | TGTGCCAGCGGGACAGGACTTAATTCACCCCTCCACTTT | CASGTGLNSPLHF
TRBJ1-3 | - | - | TRBV3-1 | TGTGCCAGCAGCCAAGACCCCACAGCTAAACCTGGAAACACCATATATTTT | CASSQDPTAKPGNTIYF
TRBJ2-7 | - | few | TRBV29-1 | TGCAGCGTTGAAATAACCTCCTACGAGCAGTACTTC | CSVEITSYEQYF
TRBJ2-7 | - | - | TRBV2 | TGTGCCAGCAGTGAAGCGCCGGGTAACTACGAGCAGTACTTC | CASSEAPGNYEQYF
TRBJ1-2 | TRBD1 | - | TRBV20-1 | TGCAGTGCTGAAGGACAGGGCCTCTTCGGCTATGGCTACACCTTC | CSAEGQGLFGYGYTF
TRBJ1-3 | TRBD1 | few | TRBV6-5 | TGTGCCAGCAGTTCCCGGGACAGGGCAGGTGACACCATATATTTT | CASSSRDRAGDTIYF
TRBJ2-1 | - | many | TRBV20-1 | TGCAGTGCTAGGAGGGCTAGCGAAAGGAATGAGCAGTTCTTC | CSARRASERNEQFF
TRBJ2-5 | TRBD2 | - | TRBV7-9 | TGTGCCAGCAGCTTATACCCGGGCGGGGGGAAACAAGAGACCCAGTACTTC | CASSLYPGGGKQETQYF
TRBJ2-1 | TRBD2 | - | TRBV6-2/TRBV6-3 | TGTGCCAGCAGTTATGGGACTAGCGGGAGCTCCTACAATGAGCAGTTCTTC | CASSYGTSGSSYNEQFF
TRBJ1-3 | - | few | TRBV29-1 | TGCAGCGTTGACAGCTCTGGAAACACCATATATTTT | CSVDSSGNTIYF
TRBJ2-5 | TRBD1 | few | TRBV27 | TGTGCCAGCAGTCTTGGACAGGGGGCTCTCCGAGGGGAGACCCAGTACTTC | CASSLGQGALRGETQYF
TRBJ2-7 | - | - | TRBV19 | TGTGCCAGTAGTATAGGAGTTAGTACCACTGTCGAATCCTACGAGCAGTACTTC | CASSIGVSTTVESYEQYF
TRBJ2-5 | TRBD2 | few | TRBV11-3 | TGTGCCAGCAGCTTAGGGCATCTAGCGGGAGCTCAAGAGACCCAGTACTTC | CASSLGHLAGAQETQYF
TRBJ1-2 | - | few | TRBV7-9 | TGTGCCAGCAGCCACGGGGCCCTCCCGACGGATGGCTACACCTTC | CASSHGALPTDGYTF
TRBJ2-5 | TRBD1 | - | TRBV5-1 | TGCGCCAGCAACCGGGACAGCCAAGAGACCCAGTACTTC | CASNRDSQETQYF
TRBJ2-1 | TRBD2 | - | TRBV9 | TGTGCCAGCAGCGCTAAGGGACTAGCGGGAGGGAACTCCTACAATGAGCAGTTCTTC | CASSAKGLAGGNSYNEQFF
TRBJ2-2 | - | many | TRBV4-3 | TGCGCCAGCAGCCAGTACAGGGATGTGAGGCTTGAGGAGCTGTTTTTT | CASSQYRDVRLEELFF
TRBJ1-1 | - | - | TRBV29-1 | TGCAGCTCTCAAAACCAGGGGTGGAACACTGAAGCTTTCTTT | CSSQNQGWNTEAFF
TRBJ1-1 | - | many | TRBV20-1 | TGCAGTGCTGAGGACGGACCGAACACTGAAGCTTTCTTT | CSAEDGPNTEAFF
TRBJ2-1 | - | few | TRBV6-2/TRBV6-3 | TGTGCCAGCAGTTACGTCCGCTCGGGTGAGCAGTTCTTC | CASSYVRSGEQFF
TRBJ1-1 | TRBD1 | many | TRBV12-3/TRBV12-4 | TGTGCCAGCAATCCCGCGGGACAGGGGTTGGTCACTGAAGCTTTCTTT | CASNPAGQGLVTEAFF
TRBJ2-5 | TRBD2 | - | TRBV28 | TGTGCCAGCACTGTTCCGGGGGGGCGGAAGATCCAGTACTTC | CASTVPGGRKIQYF
TRBJ2-3 | - | - | TRBV12-3/TRBV12-4 | TGTGCCAGCAGTTCCTTAGGCGGGAGCACAGATACGCAGTATTTT | CASSSLGGSTDTQYF
TRBJ1-1 | - | many | TRBV27 | TGTGCCAGCAGGAAGTTCATGAACACTGAAGCTTTCTTT | CASRKFMNTEAFF
TRBJ1-1 | TRBD1 | - | TRBV4-1 | TGCGCCAGCAGCCTCCGGACAGGGGGCGCGAACACTGAAGCTTTCTTT | CASSLRTGGANTEAFF
TRBJ2-7 | - | - | TRBV6-2/TRBV6-3 | TGTGCCAGCAGTTACTCGAGCCGCCACGAGCAGTACTTC | CASSYSSRHEQYF
TRBJ2-2 | - | many | TRBV12-3/TRBV12-4 | TGTGCCAGCATTCCTAACACCGGGGAGCTGTTTTTT | CASIPNTGELFF
TRBJ1-2 | TRBD1 | many | TRBV12-3/TRBV12-4 | TGTGCCAGCGGGGACAGTAACTATGGCTACACCTTC | CASGDSNYGYTF
TRBJ1-2 | - | many | TRBV28 | TGTGCCAGCAGTCCCAGCCGTCATGGCTACACCTTC | CASSPSRHGYTF
TRBJ1-1 | - | many | TRBV28 | TGTGCCAGCACTACAGACGGCGACACTGAAGCTTTCTTT | CASTTDGDTEAFF
TRBJ1-1 | TRBD1 | - | TRBV5-1 | TGCGCCAGCAGCCTGGGACAGGGGTTTAACGAGGTATTT | CASSLGQGFNEVF
TRBJ2-3 | - | few | TRBV11-2 | TGTGCCAGCAGCCCTAGACCCGGGGGCGGCACAGATACGCAGTATTTT | CASSPRPGGGTDTQYF